These 16 T cell receptor beta chains were all obtained from the same sample, sequenced in a study of beta chain features in type 1 diabetes. Study-level results: Shortening of TCRB CDR3s, moderate but significant, appeared in all four CD4+ subsets of Type 1 diabetes patients.

Expressed TCRB transcripts got sequenced, as all isolated RNA was reverse transcribed. This table comes from immunoSEQ multiplex PCR, and its TCRdb copy is limited to in-frame clones, with some not included. The table records hundreds of thousands of clones, roughly 13% of them present only once. No antigen has been identified for these receptors. Sequencing was performed on naive CD4+ T cells from blood. These TCRs come from a man between 18 and 35 years old with type 1 diabetes.

This clone turned up a few times. This chain joins TRBV7-2 and TRBJ1-5, with 7 bases fitting TRBD1. The CDR3 totals 14 residues. The V gene's germline CDR1 is SGHTA and CDR2 FQGNSA. V shed 5 bases and J 7 bases; nucleotides not matched to a gene: 8. CDR3 nucleotide sequence: TGTGCCAGCAGCCCGGAACACAGGGGACAGCCCCAGCATTTT. Translation gives CASSPEHRGQPQHF.

The CDR3 DNA reads TGTGCCAGCAGTGATTTGTTGGGCTCAGGCTACACCTTC. Its protein is CASSDLLGSGYTF. The chain links TRBV6-1 to TRBJ1-2; D is ambiguous. Trimming removed 3 bases from V and 8 bases from J, with 13 bases in between. This CDR3 comprises 13 residues. In germline, CDR1 is MNHNS, CDR2 SASEGT.

This clone appeared a few times. The chain joins TRBV15 to TRBJ1-3; D not resolved. V lost 0 bases to trimming and J lost 9 bases, with 6 bases between them. The germline gives CDR1 LNHNV, CDR2 YYDKDF (reference sequence). The CDR3 is 12 amino acids. The CDR3 coding sequence is TGTGCCACCAGCAGAGATTGGGTCACCATATATTTT. Amino acid sequence: CATSRDWVTIYF.

The CDR3 protein is CASRTGAHEKLFF. CDR3 sequence (DNA): TGTGCCAGCCGAACAGGGGCTCATGAAAAACTGTTTTTT. The V call is TRBV6-5, the J call TRBJ1-4, with 7 bases identical to TRBD1. With V trimmed by 8 bases and J by 6 bases, 6 bases remained unmatched. This CDR3 has 13 amino acids. Germline CDR1 is MNHEY and CDR2 is SVGAGI.

This clone was seen a few times. This chain links TRBV7-9 with TRBJ1-6; D not resolved. V gave up 0 bases and J gave up 5 bases, with 11 bases separating them. CDR3 length: 16 residues. Germline V lookup: CDR1 SEHNR, CDR2 FQNEAQ (reference sequence). CDR3 nucleotide sequence: TGTGCCAGCAGCTTAGCGGCAGCCATTGATAATTCACCCCTCCACTTT. Protein product: CASSLAAAIDNSPLHF.

A few counts support this clone. This rearrangement joins TRBV6-6 to TRBJ2-1; D may be TRBD1 or TRBD2 (5 bases each). This CDR3 comprises 15 residues. The V and J ends lost 2 bases and 4 bases respectively, with 12 bases between them. Per germline, CDR1 MNHNY and CDR2 SVGAGI (reference sequence). This chain's CDR3 is CASSYGDLGYNEQFF. In DNA form, the CDR3 reads TGTGCCAGCAGTTACGGGGACCTTGGGTACAATGAGCAGTTCTTC.

This clone was counted only a few times. The CDR3 DNA follows: TGCGCCAGCAGCCACGAGGTAGCGGGATACAATGAGCAGTTCTTC. Residues: CASSHEVAGYNEQFF. The V call is TRBV5-1, the J call TRBJ2-1; 8 bases agree with TRBD2. The CDR3 covers 15 residues. The V gene end was trimmed by 4 bases and the J gene end by 4 bases; junction bases not matched to a gene: 7. CDR1 SGHRS and CDR2 YFSETQ come from the germline V gene.

The V and J genes are TRBV9 and TRBJ2-1, with D hard to call. With 0 bases removed from V and 4 bases from J, the gap between germline ends came to 17 bases. Germline CDR1 is SGDLS and CDR2 is YYNGEE. CDR3 length equals 17 residues. The CDR3 reads CASSVVPPTISYNEQFF. CDR3 nucleotides: TGTGCCAGCAGCGTAGTTCCTCCTACTATCTCGTACAATGAGCAGTTCTTC.

This sequence joins TRBV9 and TRBJ1-5; 10 positions match TRBD1. The CDR3 runs 15 residues. Germline V gene data show CDR1 as SGDLS and CDR2 as YYNGEE. V was clipped by 7 bases and J by 5 bases; unmatched bases: 9. CDR3 DNA sequence: TGTGCCAGCGGCTCGACAGGGGGCTCGGATCAGCCCCAGCATTTT. The encoded protein is CASGSTGGSDQPQHF.

This clone was counted a few times. The chain links TRBV4-2 to TRBJ1-5; D is unresolved. Germline loops: CDR1 LGHNA, CDR2 YNFKEQ. The CDR3 runs 14 residues. With 0 bases removed from V and 2 bases from J, the gap between germline ends came to 5 bases. For the CDR3, the DNA is TGTGCCAGCAGCCAAGATGGGGGCAATCAGCCCCAGCATTTT. Its translation: CASSQDGGNQPQHF.

V gene TRBV5-1 combines with J gene TRBJ1-1; maybe TRBD1 (6 bases). V lost 4 bases to trimming and J lost 4 bases, with 14 bases between them. Germline lookup yields CDR1 SGHRS and CDR2 YFSETQ. The CDR3 runs to 14 residues. The DNA of the CDR3 is TGCGCCAGCAGCACAGATACAGGGATCACTGAAGCTTTCTTT. It encodes CASSTDTGITEAFF.

The sample holds a few counts of this clone. J is TRBJ1-1 and V is TRBV27; TRBD1 might be the D (5 bases). With 5 bases removed from V and 1 base from J, the gap between germline ends came to 5 bases. Germline lookup yields CDR1 MNHEY and CDR2 SMNVEV (reference sequence). The CDR3 runs 12 residues. The CDR3 spells CASSTGNTEAFF. Written as DNA, the CDR3 is TGTGCCAGCAGTACAGGGAACACTGAAGCTTTCTTT.

This clone was seen more than once but under ten times. The gene calls are TRBV30 and TRBJ2-3; weak D call: TRBD2 (5 bases). Trimming cost V 5 bases and J 2 bases, with 17 bases left between them. CDR1 is GTSNPN, CDR2 SVGIG, per germline (reference sequence). The CDR3 runs to 15 residues. CDR3 sequence reads: CAWQPARALTDTQYF. CDR3 DNA sequence: TGTGCCTGGCAGCCTGCGCGGGCCCTCACAGATACGCAGTATTTT.

The sample holds a few counts of this clone. The rearrangement uses TRBV5-1 and TRBJ2-1; D possibly corresponds to TRBD2 (5 bases). The V gene's germline CDR1 is SGHRS and CDR2 YFSETQ. The germline V and J ends were trimmed by 0 bases and 2 bases, with 9 bases remaining between them. This CDR3 comprises 15 residues. In nucleotides, the CDR3 is TGCGCCAGCAGCTTGGGCGGGCTGACCTACAATGAGCAGTTCTTC. Protein sequence: CASSLGGLTYNEQFF.

This clone has only a few counts. The chain recombines TRBV5-1 with TRBJ2-2; the D is unclear. Germline values: CDR1 SGHRS, CDR2 YFSETQ. The CDR3 contains 15 residues. Trimming cost V 4 bases and J 0 bases, with 10 bases left between them. CDR3 sequence: CASSEVRSNTGELFF. The CDR3 bases are TGCGCCAGCAGCGAAGTCAGGTCGAACACCGGGGAGCTGTTTTTT. The entire variable domain, with the rest obtained from reference TRBV5-1 and TRBJ2-2, is as follows: KAGVTQTPRYLIKTRGQQVTLSCSPISGHRSVSWYQQTPGQGLQFLFEYFSETQRNKGNFPGRFSGRQFSNSRSEMNVSTLELGDSALYLCASSEVRSNTGELFFGEGSRLTVL.

In this sample, this clone turned up a few times. Other nucleotide sequences in the sample specify the same CDR3. V is TRBV30 and J is TRBJ2-7, with D uncertain. Per germline, CDR1 GTSNPN and CDR2 SVGIG (reference sequence). The CDR3 has 12 amino acids. Trimming removed 1 base at V and 1 base at J, with 5 bases between. The CDR3 loop reads CAWSGGSYEQYF. In DNA form, the CDR3 reads TGTGCCTGGAGTGGGGGATCCTACGAGCAGTACTTC. The full variable domain, in which reference TRBV30 and TRBJ2-7 provide the parts outside the CDR3, is SQTIHQWPATLVQPVGSPLSLECTVEGTSNPNLYWYRQAAGRGLQLLFYSVGIGQISSEVPQNLSASRPQDRQFILSSKKLLLSDSGFYLCAWSGGSYEQYFGPGTRLTVT.